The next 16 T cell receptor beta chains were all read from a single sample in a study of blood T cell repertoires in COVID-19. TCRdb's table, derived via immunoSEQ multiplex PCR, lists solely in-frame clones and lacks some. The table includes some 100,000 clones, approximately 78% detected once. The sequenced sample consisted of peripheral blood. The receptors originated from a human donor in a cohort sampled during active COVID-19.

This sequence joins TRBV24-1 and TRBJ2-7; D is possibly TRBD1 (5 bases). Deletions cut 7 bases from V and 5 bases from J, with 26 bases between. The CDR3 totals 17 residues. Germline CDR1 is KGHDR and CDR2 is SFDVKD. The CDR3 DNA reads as TGTGCCACCAGGGGGCAATTTTCTCAGTCAACAAGCGACGAGCAGTACTTC. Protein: CATRGQFSQSTSDEQYF.

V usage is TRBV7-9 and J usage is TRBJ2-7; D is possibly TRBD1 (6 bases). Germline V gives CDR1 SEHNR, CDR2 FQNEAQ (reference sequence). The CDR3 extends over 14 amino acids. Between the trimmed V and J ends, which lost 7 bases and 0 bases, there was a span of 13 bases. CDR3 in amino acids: CASTRTESSYEQYF. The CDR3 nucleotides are TGTGCCAGCACCAGGACAGAGAGCTCCTACGAGCAGTACTTC.

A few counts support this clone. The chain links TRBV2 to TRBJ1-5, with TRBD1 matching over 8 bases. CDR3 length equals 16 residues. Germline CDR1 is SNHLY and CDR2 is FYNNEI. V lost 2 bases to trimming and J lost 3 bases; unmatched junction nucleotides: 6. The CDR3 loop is CASSEQGAINNQPQHF. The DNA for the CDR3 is TGTGCCAGCAGTGAACAGGGGGCGATAAACAATCAGCCCCAGCATTTT.

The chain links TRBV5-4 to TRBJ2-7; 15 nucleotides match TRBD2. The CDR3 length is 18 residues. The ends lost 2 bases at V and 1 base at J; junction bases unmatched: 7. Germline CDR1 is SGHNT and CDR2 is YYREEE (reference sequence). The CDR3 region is CASSLSGTSGGSSYEQYF. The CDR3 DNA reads TGTGCCAGCAGCTTATCCGGGACTAGCGGGGGGTCTTCCTACGAGCAGTACTTC.

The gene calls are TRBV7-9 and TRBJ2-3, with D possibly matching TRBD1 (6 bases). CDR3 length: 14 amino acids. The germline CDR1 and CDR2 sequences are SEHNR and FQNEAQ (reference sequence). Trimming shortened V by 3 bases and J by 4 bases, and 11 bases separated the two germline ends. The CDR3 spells CASSFSAGADTQYF. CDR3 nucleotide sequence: TGTGCCAGCAGCTTCTCCGCAGGGGCAGATACGCAGTATTTT.

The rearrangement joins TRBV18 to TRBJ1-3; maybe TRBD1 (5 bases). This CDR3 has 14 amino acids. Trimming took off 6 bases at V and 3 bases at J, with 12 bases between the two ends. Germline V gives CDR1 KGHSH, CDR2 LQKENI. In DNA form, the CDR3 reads TGTGCCAGCTCGCAACGGACATTTGGAAACACCATATATTTT. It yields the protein CASSQRTFGNTIYF.

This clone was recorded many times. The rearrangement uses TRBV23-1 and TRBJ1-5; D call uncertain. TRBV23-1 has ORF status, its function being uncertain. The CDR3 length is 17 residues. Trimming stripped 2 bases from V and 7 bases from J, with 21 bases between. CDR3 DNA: TGCGCCAGCAGTCAAACGCCCCGCGGCAGTGGCCTACAGCCCCAGCATTTT. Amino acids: CASSQTPRGSGLQPQHF.

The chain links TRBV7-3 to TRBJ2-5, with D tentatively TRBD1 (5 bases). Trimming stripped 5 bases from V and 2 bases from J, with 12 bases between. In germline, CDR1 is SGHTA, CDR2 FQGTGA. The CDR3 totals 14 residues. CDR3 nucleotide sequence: TGTGCCAGCAGCCTGTCGACAGAGCAAGAGACCCAGTACTTC. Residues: CASSLSTEQETQYF.

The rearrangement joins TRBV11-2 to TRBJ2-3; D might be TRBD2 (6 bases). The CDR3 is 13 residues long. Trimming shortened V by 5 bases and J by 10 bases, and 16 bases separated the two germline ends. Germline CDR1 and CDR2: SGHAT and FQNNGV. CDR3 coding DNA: TGTGCCAGCAGCCCGCTGACTAGTGGGGCGCAGTATTTT. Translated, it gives CASSPLTSGAQYF.

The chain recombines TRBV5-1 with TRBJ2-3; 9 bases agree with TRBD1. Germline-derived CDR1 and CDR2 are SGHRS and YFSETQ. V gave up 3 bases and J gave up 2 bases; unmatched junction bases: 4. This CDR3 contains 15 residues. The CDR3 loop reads CASSYGTGPTDTQYF. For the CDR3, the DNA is TGCGCCAGCAGCTATGGGACAGGGCCCACAGATACGCAGTATTTT.

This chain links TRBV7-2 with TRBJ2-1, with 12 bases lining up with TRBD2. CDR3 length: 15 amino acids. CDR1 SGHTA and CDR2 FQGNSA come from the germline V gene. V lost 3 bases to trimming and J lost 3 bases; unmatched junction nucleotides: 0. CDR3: CASSLTSGGYNEQFF. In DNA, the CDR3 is TGTGCCAGCAGCTTGACTAGCGGGGGCTACAATGAGCAGTTCTTC.

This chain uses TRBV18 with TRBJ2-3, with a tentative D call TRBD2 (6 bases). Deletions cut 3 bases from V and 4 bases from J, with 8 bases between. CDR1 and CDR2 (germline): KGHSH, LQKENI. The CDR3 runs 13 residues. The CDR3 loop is CASSPGLSDTQYF. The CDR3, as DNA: TGTGCCAGCTCACCGGGACTTTCAGATACGCAGTATTTT.

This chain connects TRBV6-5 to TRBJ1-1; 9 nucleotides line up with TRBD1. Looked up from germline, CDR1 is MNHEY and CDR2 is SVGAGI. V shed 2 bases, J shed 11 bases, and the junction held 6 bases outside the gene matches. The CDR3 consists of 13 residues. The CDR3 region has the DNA TGTGCCAGCAGTTACCCCGGGACAGGGATCGCTTTCTTT. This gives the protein CASSYPGTGIAFF.

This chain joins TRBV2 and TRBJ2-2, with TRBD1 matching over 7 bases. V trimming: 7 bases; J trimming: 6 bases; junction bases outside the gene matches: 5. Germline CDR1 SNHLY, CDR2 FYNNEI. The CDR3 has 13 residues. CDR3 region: CASKGGRAGELFF. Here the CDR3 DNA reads TGTGCCAGCAAAGGGGGCAGGGCCGGGGAGCTGTTTTTT.

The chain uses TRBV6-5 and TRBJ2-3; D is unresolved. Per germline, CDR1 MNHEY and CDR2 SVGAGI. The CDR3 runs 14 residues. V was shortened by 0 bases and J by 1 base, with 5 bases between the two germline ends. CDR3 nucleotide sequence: TGTGCCAGCAGTTACTCCCTCGGCACAGATACGCAGTATTTT. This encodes CASSYSLGTDTQYF.

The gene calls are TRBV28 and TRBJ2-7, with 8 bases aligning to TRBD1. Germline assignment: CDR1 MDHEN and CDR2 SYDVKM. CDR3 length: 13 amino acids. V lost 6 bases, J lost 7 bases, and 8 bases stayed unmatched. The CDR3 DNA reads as TGTGCCAGCAGCCCGGACAGGGTAAGAGAGCAGTACTTC. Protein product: CASSPDRVREQYF.